This T cell receptor (beta chain) was sequenced for a study of cytomegalovirus exposure and HLA in healthy donors. Whole-study context: Assignment to the Caucasian-associated ancestry cluster applied to 75% to 85% of the approximately 360 genotyped donors. The study's findings and limits: Accounts indicate the classifier identified cytomegalovirus status with strong specificity and sensitivity. Confirmation in vitro established that three CMV-associated chains were specific for CMV antigens.

The CDR3 sequence is 13 residues long. Trimming took 1 base from V and 13 from J, leaving 14 bases between them. Germline V gives CDR1 SGHTA, CDR2 FQGNSA. As regards this clone: Its target is unknown.

With 60 Vbeta and 13 Jbeta primers, the PCR was carried out. The method was immunoSEQ multiplex PCR; TCRdb's version includes in-frame clones alone and lacks a portion of them. Counted here are roughly 78,000 clones, around 70% occurring once; the ten biggest clones make up 20% to 25%. Whereas donors were nominally healthy upon sampling, unrecorded immune exposures were probable. The sequence was collected from a man aged 35 to 55 in good health and CMV-seropositive. Sequencing was performed on PBMCs. V usage is TRBV7-2 and J usage is TRBJ2-1, with D unclear. The CDR3 nucleotides read TGTGCCAGCAGCTTAGTTGTTGGGCCCCCCCAGTTCTTC. Encoded protein: CASSLVVGPPQFF.